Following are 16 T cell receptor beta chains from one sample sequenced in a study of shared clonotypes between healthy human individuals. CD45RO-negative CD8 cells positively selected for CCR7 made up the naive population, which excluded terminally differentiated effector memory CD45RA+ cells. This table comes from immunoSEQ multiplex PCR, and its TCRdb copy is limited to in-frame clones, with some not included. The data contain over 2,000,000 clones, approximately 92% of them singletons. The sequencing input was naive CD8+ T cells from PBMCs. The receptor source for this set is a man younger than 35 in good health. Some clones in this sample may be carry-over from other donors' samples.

The CDR3 DNA reads as TGTGCCAGCAGAGCAGGGAACACTGAAGCTTTCTTT. The encoded protein is CASRAGNTEAFF. The rearrangement uses TRBV6-1 and TRBJ1-1; no definite D call. The CDR3 contains 12 residues. The V end was cut by 6 bases, the J end by 1 base, with 6 bases between. Germline loops: CDR1 MNHNS, CDR2 SASEGT.

Here the CDR3 reads CAWSVHSPRPPGAEAFF. DNA for the CDR3: TGTGCCTGGAGTGTACATTCCCCACGTCCCCCGGGAGCTGAAGCTTTCTTT. The chain links TRBV30 to TRBJ1-1, with D uncertain. The CDR3 loop spans 17 amino acids. V was pared by 0 bases and J by 6 bases, with 23 bases between. Germline CDR1 is GTSNPN and CDR2 is SVGIG (reference sequence).

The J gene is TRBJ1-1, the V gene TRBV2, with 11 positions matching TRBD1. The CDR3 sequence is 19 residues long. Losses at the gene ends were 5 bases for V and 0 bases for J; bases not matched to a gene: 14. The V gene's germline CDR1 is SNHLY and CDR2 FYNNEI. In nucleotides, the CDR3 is TGTGCCAGCAGTCCTATCCCGGGACAGGGGGGAGGCATGAACACTGAAGCTTTCTTT. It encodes CASSPIPGQGGGMNTEAFF.

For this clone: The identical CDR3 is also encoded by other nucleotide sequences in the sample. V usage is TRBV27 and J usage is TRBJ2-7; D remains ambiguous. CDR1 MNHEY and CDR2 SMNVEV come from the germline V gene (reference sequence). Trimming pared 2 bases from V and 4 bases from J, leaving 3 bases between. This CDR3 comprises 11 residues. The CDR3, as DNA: TGTGCCAGCAGTTTAGGTTACGAGCAGTACTTC. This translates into CASSLGYEQYF.

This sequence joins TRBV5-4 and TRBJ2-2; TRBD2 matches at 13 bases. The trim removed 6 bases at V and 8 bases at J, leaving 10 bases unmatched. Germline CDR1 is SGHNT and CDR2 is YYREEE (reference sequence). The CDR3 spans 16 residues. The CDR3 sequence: CASTLRGLAGDGELFF. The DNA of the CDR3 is TGTGCCAGCACCCTGCGAGGACTAGCGGGAGATGGGGAGCTGTTTTTT.

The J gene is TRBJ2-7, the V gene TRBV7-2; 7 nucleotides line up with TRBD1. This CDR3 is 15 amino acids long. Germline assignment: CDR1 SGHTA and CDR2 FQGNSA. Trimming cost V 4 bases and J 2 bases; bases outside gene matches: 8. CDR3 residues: CASSSRQGLTYEQYF. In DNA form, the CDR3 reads TGTGCCAGCAGCTCCCGACAGGGCTTAACCTACGAGCAGTACTTC.

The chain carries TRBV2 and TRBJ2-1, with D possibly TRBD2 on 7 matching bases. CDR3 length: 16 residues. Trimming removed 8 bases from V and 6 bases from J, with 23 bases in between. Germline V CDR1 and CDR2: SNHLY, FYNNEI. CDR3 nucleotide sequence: TGTGCCAGCTCTTACACTCAGGAGGGGGGGCGCAATGAGCAGTTCTTC. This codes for CASSYTQEGGRNEQFF.

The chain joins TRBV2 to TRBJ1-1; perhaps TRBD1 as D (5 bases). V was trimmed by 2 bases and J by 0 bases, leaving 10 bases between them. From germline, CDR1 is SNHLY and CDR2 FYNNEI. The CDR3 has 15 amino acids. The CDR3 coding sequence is TGTGCCAGCAGTGAATTGTGGGGGATGAACACTGAAGCTTTCTTT. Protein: CASSELWGMNTEAFF.

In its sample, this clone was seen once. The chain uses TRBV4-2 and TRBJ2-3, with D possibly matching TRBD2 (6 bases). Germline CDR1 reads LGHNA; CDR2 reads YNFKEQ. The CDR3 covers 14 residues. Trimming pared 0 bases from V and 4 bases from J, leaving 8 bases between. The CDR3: CASSQESSADTQYF. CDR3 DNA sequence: TGTGCCAGCAGCCAAGAATCTAGCGCAGATACGCAGTATTTT.

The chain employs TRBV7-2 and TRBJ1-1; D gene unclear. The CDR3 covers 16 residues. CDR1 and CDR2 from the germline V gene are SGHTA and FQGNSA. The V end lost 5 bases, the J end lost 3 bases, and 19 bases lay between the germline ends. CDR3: CASSPYSREWDTEAFF. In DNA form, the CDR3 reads TGTGCCAGCAGCCCATATTCACGGGAGTGGGACACTGAAGCTTTCTTT.

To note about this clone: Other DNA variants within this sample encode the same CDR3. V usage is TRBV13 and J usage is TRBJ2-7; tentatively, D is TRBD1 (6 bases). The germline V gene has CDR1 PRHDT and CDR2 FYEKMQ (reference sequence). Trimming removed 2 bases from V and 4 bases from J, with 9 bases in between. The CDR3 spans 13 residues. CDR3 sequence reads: CASSLRGTYEQYF. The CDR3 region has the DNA TGTGCCAGCAGCTTAAGGGGGACGTACGAGCAGTACTTC.

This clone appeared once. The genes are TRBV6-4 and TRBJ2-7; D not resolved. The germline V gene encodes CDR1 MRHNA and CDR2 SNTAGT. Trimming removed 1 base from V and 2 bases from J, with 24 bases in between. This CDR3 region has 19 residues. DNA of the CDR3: TGTGCCAGCAGTGACTATGAGGCGAAAGAGACGGGTGGCCCCTACGAGCAGTACTTC. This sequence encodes CASSDYEAKETGGPYEQYF.

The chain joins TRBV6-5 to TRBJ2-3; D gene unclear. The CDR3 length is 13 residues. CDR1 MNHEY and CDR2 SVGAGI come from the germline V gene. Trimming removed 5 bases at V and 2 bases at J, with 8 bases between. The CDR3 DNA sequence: TGTGCCAGCAGTGAGGTTTACACAGATACGCAGTATTTT. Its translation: CASSEVYTDTQYF.

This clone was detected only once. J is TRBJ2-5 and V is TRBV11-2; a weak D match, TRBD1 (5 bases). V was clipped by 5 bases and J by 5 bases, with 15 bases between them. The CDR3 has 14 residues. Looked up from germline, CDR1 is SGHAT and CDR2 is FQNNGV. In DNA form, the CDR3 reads TGTGCCAGCAGCCTTGGGCCAGGGCTGGAGACCCAGTACTTC. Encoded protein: CASSLGPGLETQYF. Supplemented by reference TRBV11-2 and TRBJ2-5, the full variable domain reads EAGVAQSPRYKIIEKRQSVAFWCNPISGHATLYWYQQILGQGPKLLIQFQNNGVVDDSQLPKDRFSAERLKGVDSTLKIQPAKLEDSAVYLCASSLGPGLETQYFGPGTRLLVL.

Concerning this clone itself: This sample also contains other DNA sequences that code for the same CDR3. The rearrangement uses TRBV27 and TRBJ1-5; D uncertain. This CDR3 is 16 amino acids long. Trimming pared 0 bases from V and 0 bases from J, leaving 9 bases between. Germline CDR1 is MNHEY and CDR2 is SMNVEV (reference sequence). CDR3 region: CASSLSAGDSNQPQHF. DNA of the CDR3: TGTGCCAGCAGTTTATCGGCAGGCGATAGCAATCAGCCCCAGCATTTT.

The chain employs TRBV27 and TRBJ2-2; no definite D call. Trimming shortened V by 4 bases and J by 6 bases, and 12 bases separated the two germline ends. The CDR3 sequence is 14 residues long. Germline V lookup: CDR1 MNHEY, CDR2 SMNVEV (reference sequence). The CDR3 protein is CASSSIDSPGELFF. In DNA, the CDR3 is TGTGCCAGCAGTTCTATCGACTCCCCCGGGGAGCTGTTTTTT.